The clone carrying this T cell receptor (beta chain) was seen repeatedly, ten times or more. The target antigen is unknown. From RNA transcripts, TCR beta CDR3 regions were amplified. Initially, a first-round RT-PCR of the TCR CDR3 employed the HTBI primer set. MiXCR, run by TCRdb on the multiplex PCR reads, gives a single entry per CDR3 protein. The sample lists roughly 500,000 distinct CDR3 sequences, 40% to 50% seen once, with about two fifths in the top ten. The entry originates in a study of T cells in Graves' hyperthyroidism and ophthalmopathy. Study-wide findings and caveats: Patients with ophthalmopathy were separated from those with stable hyperthyroidism by a 13 V-J model. Most thyroid clonotypes expanded above 0.001 were also detected in blood.

Germline CDR1 is SEHNR and CDR2 is FQNEAQ (reference sequence). V lost 5 bases, J lost 4 bases, and 15 bases lay in between. The CDR3 runs 15 residues. The source of this sequence is an adult woman with Graves' disease, either hyperthyroidism or ophthalmopathy (not recorded which). The chain links TRBV7-9 to TRBJ1-3; D possibly corresponds to TRBD1 (6 bases). Sample: peripheral blood or thyroid tissue (not recorded which). The CDR3 nucleotides read TGTGCCAGCAGCCCCTACAGGGAACCCGGAAACACCATATATTTT. It encodes CASSPYREPGNTIYF.